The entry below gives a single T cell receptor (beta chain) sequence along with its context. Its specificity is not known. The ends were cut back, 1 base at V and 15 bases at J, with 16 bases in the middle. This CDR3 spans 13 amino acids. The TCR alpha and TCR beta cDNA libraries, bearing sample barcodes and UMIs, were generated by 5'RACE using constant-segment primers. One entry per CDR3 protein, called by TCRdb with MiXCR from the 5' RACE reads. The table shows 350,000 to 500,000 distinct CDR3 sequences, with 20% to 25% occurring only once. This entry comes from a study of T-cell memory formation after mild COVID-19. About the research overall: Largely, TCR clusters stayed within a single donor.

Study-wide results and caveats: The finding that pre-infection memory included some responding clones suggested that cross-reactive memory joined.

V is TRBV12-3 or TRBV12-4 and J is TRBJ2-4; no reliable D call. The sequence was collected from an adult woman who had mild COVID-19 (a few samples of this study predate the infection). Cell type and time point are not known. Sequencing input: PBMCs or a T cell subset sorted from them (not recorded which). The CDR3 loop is CASSLDAQALGYF. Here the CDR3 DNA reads TGTGCCAGCAGTTTAGACGCCCAGGCCTTAGGGTACTTC.